This TCR beta chain originates from a study of blood T cell repertoires in COVID-19. Study details: From the United States, Italy and Spain came samples of acute and convalescent COVID-19. Sample material is recorded as cDNA or gDNA derived from T cells, B-cell-depleted T cells, or PBMCs.

As handled by the study authors: Nucleated cell number was recorded as an estimate derived from reference gene primer amplification. Using immunoSEQ multiplex PCR, the repertoire was profiled, and TCRdb retains in-frame clones only, with some absent. The V and J calls and clone size come from that table; D and trimming were worked out from the DNA. The sample has around 65,000 clones, 82% seen once. Germline values: CDR1 MNHEY, CDR2 SMNVEV (reference sequence). The V end was cut by 6 bases, the J end by 3 bases, with 5 bases between. This CDR3 is 12 amino acids long. This clone came up a few times. J is TRBJ2-2 and V is TRBV27; unclear D gene. The sequencing sample was made of peripheral blood. This receptor was taken from a human donor in a cohort sampled during active COVID-19. CDR3 sequence (DNA): TGTGCCAGCAGCTCCTACACCGGGGAGCTGTTTTTT. Translating gives CASSSYTGELFF.